The sample holds a few counts of the clone carrying this T cell receptor (beta chain). Using its own MiXCR run on the reads, TCRdb lists one record per CDR3 protein. The data hold under 800,000 distinct CDR3 sequences, with approximately 24% observed a single time. The data were taken from a study of T cell repertoires in cytomegalovirus infection. The V gene's germline CDR1 is SQVTM and CDR2 ANQGSEA. The CDR3 extends over 14 amino acids. Trimming left V 4 bases short and J 3 bases short, with 15 bases between. V gene TRBV29-1 combines with J gene TRBJ1-2; D possibly corresponds to TRBD1 (6 bases). This sequence was found in a human donor in good health (CMV status not recorded). Some clones in this sample may be carry-over from other donors' samples. Sequencing input: CD8+ T cells from PBMCs. The CDR3 spells CSVVAQGWDYGYTF. CDR3 coding DNA: TGCAGCGTTGTGGCACAGGGTTGGGACTATGGCTACACCTTC.